These T cell receptor beta chains were read from a single sample in a study of STAT5B mutations in CD4+ large granular lymphocyte leukemia. This table comes from immunoSEQ multiplex PCR, and its TCRdb copy is limited to in-frame clones, with some not included. Among tens of thousands of clones, roughly 79% were seen once, and the ten largest hold 4% to 4.5%. Material for sequencing was CD4+ T cells from blood buffy coats. Receptor source: a human donor in good health. The CDR3 runs from the conserved cysteine through the conserved F or W.

J: TRBJ1-4
V: TRBV5-1
CDR3: CASSLGQTTNEKLFF

J: TRBJ2-1
V: TRBV6-5
CDR3: CASSYSDGYNEQFF

J: TRBJ1-2
V: TRBV5-4
CDR3: CASRLGGDPIYGYTF

J: TRBJ2-7
V: TRBV7-8
CDR3: CASSSLAGAYEQYF

J: TRBJ2-2
V: TRBV28
CDR3: CASSLSALNTGELFF

J: TRBJ2-2
V: TRBV19
CDR3: CASSRSGELFF

J: TRBJ1-1
V: TRBV4-2
CDR3: CASSQALTLGTTEAFF

J: TRBJ2-2
V: TRBV7-9
CDR3: CASSLVLGAPGELFF

J: TRBJ1-1
V: TRBV10-3
CDR3: CAIRGDPENTEAFF

J: TRBJ2-2
V: TRBV27
CDR3: CASSRQGAQTVGELFF

J: TRBJ2-3
V: TRBV6-5
CDR3: CASSYDRTDTQYF

J: TRBJ2-3
V: TRBV11-3
CDR3: CASSLGLASGRGTDTQYF

J: TRBJ2-1
V: TRBV2
CDR3: CASGRDYNEQFF

J: TRBJ2-1
V: TRBV4-2
CDR3: CASSQGLAGDRDNEQFF

J: TRBJ2-7
V: TRBV2
CDR3: CASKERTYEQYF

J: TRBJ2-3
V: TRBV27
CDR3: CASSLGGIPDTQYF

J: TRBJ2-1
V: TRBV10-3
CDR3: CAISELREGNEQFF

J: TRBJ2-7
V: TRBV7-9
CDR3: CASSLTLESYEQYF

J: TRBJ2-7
V: TRBV15
CDR3: CATSRDRSYEQYF

J: TRBJ2-4
V: TRBV6-1
CDR3: CASSPERVKNIQYF

J: TRBJ2-5
V: TRBV4-3
CDR3: CASSQDTSGRRETQYF

J: TRBJ2-4
V: TRBV15
CDR3: CATSRDPGPENIQYF

J: TRBJ1-4
V: TRBV7-2
CDR3: CASSLSYRDTQGKLFF

J: TRBJ1-4
V: TRBV6-4
CDR3: CASTPRGVDSFF

J: TRBJ1-5
V: TRBV2
CDR3: CASSDRDGNQPQHF

J: TRBJ1-2
V: TRBV18
CDR3: CASSPTAGDGYTF

J: TRBJ2-3
V: TRBV9
CDR3: CASSAEGDTQYF

J: TRBJ2-3
V: TRBV5-4
CDR3: CASSLLRTSGGSTDTQYF

J: TRBJ2-7
V: TRBV18
CDR3: CASSPLLILAGVQPAYEQYF

J: TRBJ1-5
V: TRBV7-2
CDR3: CASSLVGGRNNQPQHF

J: TRBJ2-4
V: TRBV2
CDR3: CASSLTSGRTKNIQYF

J: TRBJ2-3
V: TRBV6-1
CDR3: CASSERSQGFTDTQYF

J: TRBJ2-2
V: TRBV7-6
CDR3: CASSLEAANTGELFF

J: TRBJ2-2
V: TRBV7-9
CDR3: CASSPPGAGDTGELFF

J: TRBJ1-6
V: TRBV2
CDR3: CASRIHNSPLHF

J: TRBJ2-3
V: TRBV6-5
CDR3: CASSYSRGFENTQYF

J: TRBJ1-2
V: TRBV4-2
CDR3: CASSQGWGDYGYTF

J: TRBJ2-2
V: TRBV4-3
CDR3: CASSLAAGELFF

J: TRBJ2-3
V: TRBV9
CDR3: CASSAGLAGVLDTQYF

J: TRBJ1-5
V: TRBV19
CDR3: CASSRDSQPQHF

J: TRBJ1-6
V: TRBV6-1
CDR3: CASSEGQGSGNSPLHF

J: TRBJ2-3
V: TRBV10-3
CDR3: CAISRLGSTDTQYF

J: TRBJ1-4
V: TRBV7-2
CDR3: CASSFSGSAGSEKLFF

J: TRBJ2-1
V: TRBV10-3
CDR3: CAIAYGTSGSEQFF

J: TRBJ1-4
V: TRBV7-9
CDR3: CASSPRQGGNEKLFF

J: TRBJ1-5
V: TRBV5-1
CDR3: CASSLATGSGQPQHF

J: TRBJ2-3
V: TRBV9
CDR3: CASSALADTQYF